The rows below give T cell receptor beta chains drawn from one sample of a study of shared clonotypes between healthy human individuals. Repertoires were generated with immunoSEQ multiplex PCR, while TCRdb's copy carries only in-frame clones and drops some. The sample lists about 550,000 clones; about 95% were seen once. Material for sequencing was naive CD8+ T cells sorted from blood. The receptors here all came from a woman aged 30 to 39 in good health. CDR3s include the opening cysteine and the closing phenylalanine or tryptophan. A D gene is named only where the DNA matches it firmly. The size of a clone is reported for some rows only, either as once, few or many, or as a class for expanded clones.

v_gene: TRBV29-1; len: 13; d_gene: .; j_gene: TRBJ1-2; abundance: once; CDR3nt: TGCAGCGTTGTGGGGATGCAGGCCTATGGCTACACCTTC; CDR3aa: CSVVGMQAYGYTF
v_gene: TRBV7-9; len: 16; d_gene: TRBD1; j_gene: TRBJ2-2; abundance: .; CDR3nt: TGTGCCAGCAGCTTAGCTACAGGGGGAAGGGCCGGGGAGCTGTTTTTT; CDR3aa: CASSLATGGRAGELFF
v_gene: TRBV27; len: 15; d_gene: TRBD2; j_gene: TRBJ2-5; abundance: few; CDR3nt: TGTGCCAGCAGTCCTGGGACTAGCGGGAGAGAGACCCAGTACTTC; CDR3aa: CASSPGTSGRETQYF
v_gene: TRBV7-6; len: 16; d_gene: TRBD1; j_gene: TRBJ2-7; abundance: .; CDR3nt: TGTGCCAGCAGCTTAGCGGGGGACAGCTTCACCTACGAGCAGTACTTC; CDR3aa: CASSLAGDSFTYEQYF
v_gene: TRBV4-1; len: 13; d_gene: .; j_gene: TRBJ1-1; abundance: .; CDR3nt: TGCGCCAGCAGCCAAGGATTATTAGTTGAAGCTTTCTTT; CDR3aa: CASSQGLLVEAFF
v_gene: TRBV9; len: 17; d_gene: TRBD1; j_gene: TRBJ2-3; abundance: .; CDR3nt: TGTGCCAGCAGCGTAGGGGGACAGCCTGTACTCACAGATACGCAGTATTTT; CDR3aa: CASSVGGQPVLTDTQYF
v_gene: TRBV27; len: 14; d_gene: TRBD1; j_gene: TRBJ1-5; abundance: .; CDR3nt: TGTGCCAGCAGCTTAGCAGGGGGAAATCAGCCCCAGCATTTT; CDR3aa: CASSLAGGNQPQHF
v_gene: TRBV4-1; len: 18; d_gene: .; j_gene: TRBJ2-1; abundance: .; CDR3nt: TGCGCCAGCAGCCAAGTCCCTTTATTGGCGAAGGTCTACAATGAGCAGTTCTTC; CDR3aa: CASSQVPLLAKVYNEQFF
v_gene: TRBV9; len: 19; d_gene: TRBD2; j_gene: TRBJ2-1; abundance: .; CDR3nt: TGTGCCAGCAGCGTAGTTGGAAACCCGGGGCTAGCGGGACACAATGAGCAGTTCTTC; CDR3aa: CASSVVGNPGLAGHNEQFF
v_gene: TRBV27; len: 14; d_gene: TRBD1; j_gene: TRBJ1-5; abundance: .; CDR3nt: TGTGCCACCATGAGGACAGGAGCCAATCAGCCCCAGCATTTT; CDR3aa: CATMRTGANQPQHF
v_gene: TRBV6-1; len: 15; d_gene: TRBD2; j_gene: TRBJ2-2; abundance: .; CDR3nt: TGTGCCACCGGACTAGCGGGATATAACACCGGGGAGCTGTTTTTT; CDR3aa: CATGLAGYNTGELFF
v_gene: TRBV2; len: 12; d_gene: TRBD1; j_gene: TRBJ2-7; abundance: .; CDR3nt: TGTGCCAGCAGGGGGACAGGGGTCGAGCAGTACTTC; CDR3aa: CASRGTGVEQYF
v_gene: TRBV5-6; len: 16; d_gene: TRBD2; j_gene: TRBJ2-7; abundance: once; CDR3nt: TGTGCCAGCAGCTTGGGGGGTAAGCGGGGCTCCTACGAGCAGTACTTC; CDR3aa: CASSLGGKRGSYEQYF
v_gene: TRBV19; len: 13; d_gene: TRBD1; j_gene: TRBJ1-1; abundance: .; CDR3nt: TGTGCCAGTATCCTCCTCAGGGGGACTGAAGCTTTCTTT; CDR3aa: CASILLRGTEAFF
v_gene: TRBV6-5; len: 15; d_gene: TRBD1; j_gene: TRBJ1-1; abundance: .; CDR3nt: TGTGCCAGCAGTTACTCGCGGACAGGGGGCACTGAAGCTTTCTTT; CDR3aa: CASSYSRTGGTEAFF
v_gene: TRBV28; len: 14; d_gene: .; j_gene: TRBJ2-3; abundance: .; CDR3nt: TGTGCCAGCAGTTTTGTGGGATTGGCAGATACGCAGTATTTT; CDR3aa: CASSFVGLADTQYF
v_gene: TRBV6-5; len: 13; d_gene: .; j_gene: TRBJ2-7; abundance: .; CDR3nt: TGTGCCAGCAGTTACGACTCACACCGCGAGCAGTACTTC; CDR3aa: CASSYDSHREQYF
v_gene: TRBV28; len: 16; d_gene: TRBD2; j_gene: TRBJ2-7; abundance: .; CDR3nt: TGTGCCAGCACCCGAAGCGGGAGGGGGTTTTTATTCGAGCAGTACTTC; CDR3aa: CASTRSGRGFLFEQYF
v_gene: TRBV4-1; len: 13; d_gene: .; j_gene: TRBJ1-5; abundance: .; CDR3nt: TGCGCCAGCAGCCAGTACCGCCGGAAGCCCCAGCATTTT; CDR3aa: CASSQYRRKPQHF
v_gene: TRBV28; len: 13; d_gene: .; j_gene: TRBJ2-7; abundance: .; CDR3nt: TGTGCCAGCAGTTTATTACCCCTCTACGAGCAGTACTTC; CDR3aa: CASSLLPLYEQYF
v_gene: TRBV7-9; len: 15; d_gene: .; j_gene: TRBJ2-5; abundance: .; CDR3nt: TGTGCCAGCAGCCTAGGGCGACTGGCCCAAGAGACCCAGTACTTC; CDR3aa: CASSLGRLAQETQYF
v_gene: TRBV11-2; len: 16; d_gene: TRBD1; j_gene: TRBJ2-7; abundance: .; CDR3nt: TGTGCCAGCAGCTTAGAAGGGACAGGGAGTCCCTACGAGCAGTACTTC; CDR3aa: CASSLEGTGSPYEQYF